A single sample is the source of the 9 T cell receptor beta chains below, sequenced in a study of blood T cell repertoires in COVID-19. Here immunoSEQ multiplex PCR was the method, and the copy in TCRdb shows in-frame clones only, minus some. Counted here are 180,000 or so clones, nearly 90% occurring once; the ten biggest clones make up 0.6% to 0.8%. Sequencing was carried out using peripheral blood. The receptor source for this set is a man aged 45-65 years with acute or convalescent COVID-19.

V usage is TRBV10-3 and J usage is TRBJ1-2; no reliable D call. There are 12 residues in the CDR3. Germline V gene lookup returns CDR1 ENHRY and CDR2 SYGVKD. The germline V and J ends were trimmed by 0 bases and 7 bases, with 6 bases remaining between them. The CDR3 here is CAISESSSGYTF. As DNA, the CDR3 is TGTGCCATCAGTGAGTCTAGCAGTGGCTACACCTTC.

The chain links TRBV11-2 to TRBJ2-7; no firm D call. The CDR3 contains 13 residues. CDR1 is SGHAT and CDR2 is FQNNGV in the germline V gene. Trimming shortened V by 1 base and J by 2 bases, and 6 bases separated the two germline ends. CDR3 sequence reads: CASSLAQTYEQYV. The CDR3 DNA follows: TGTGCCAGCAGCTTAGCACAGACCTACGAGCAGTACGTC.

V is TRBV5-1 and J is TRBJ2-1; D may be TRBD2 (6 bases). CDR3 length: 18 residues. The V end lost 0 bases, the J end lost 0 bases, and 16 bases lay between the germline ends. Germline V gives CDR1 SGHRS, CDR2 YFSETQ. CDR3: CASSLVAGRSSSYNEQFF. The DNA for the CDR3 is TGCGCCAGCAGCTTGGTGGCAGGGAGGTCCTCCTCCTACAATGAGCAGTTCTTC. The variable domain in full, completed from reference TRBV5-1 and TRBJ2-1, reads KAGVTQTPRYLIKTRGQQVTLSCSPISGHRSVSWYQQTPGQGLQFLFEYFSETQRNKGNFPGRFSGRQFSNSRSEMNVSTLELGDSALYLCASSLVAGRSSSYNEQFFGPGTRLTVL.

CDR3 in amino acids: CASSPYRGDAFF. CDR3 in DNA: TGTGCCAGCAGCCCGTACAGGGGTGACGCTTTCTTT. The V gene is TRBV28, the J gene TRBJ1-1; 7 nucleotides align to TRBD1. The CDR3 sequence is 12 residues long. V lost 6 bases and J lost 11; bases outside the gene matches: 9. CDR1 is MDHEN and CDR2 is SYDVKM in the germline V gene.

The CDR3 loop reads CASSLSTRASGRSEQFF. For the CDR3, the DNA is TGTGCCAGCAGTTTAAGTACAAGGGCTAGCGGGAGAAGTGAGCAGTTCTTC. This chain links TRBV27 with TRBJ2-1; TRBD2 matches at 10 bases. V lost 2 bases, J lost 9 bases, and 13 bases stayed unmatched. Germline V lookup: CDR1 MNHEY, CDR2 SMNVEV (reference sequence). CDR3 length: 17 residues.

This clone was counted a few times. The rearrangement uses TRBV7-8 and TRBJ1-5, with a possible D match to TRBD1 (5 bases). CDR1 is SGHVS and CDR2 is FQNEAQ in the germline V gene. The CDR3 length is 17 residues. V was shortened by 2 bases and J by 9 bases, with 23 bases between the two germline ends. CDR3 region: CASSLNSGGAPFTPQHF. The CDR3 DNA reads as TGTGCCAGCAGCTTAAACTCTGGAGGGGCACCATTTACGCCCCAGCATTTT.

This clone has a single count. V gene TRBV18 combines with J gene TRBJ1-4; 8 bases fit TRBD1. V shed 6 bases and J 5 bases; nucleotides not matched to a gene: 2. CDR1 is KGHSH, CDR2 LQKENI, per germline. The CDR3 has 13 amino acids. CDR3 coding DNA: TGTGCCAGCTCGGGACAGGTCAATGAAAAACTGTTTTTT. Translated, it gives CASSGQVNEKLFF.

This clone appeared once. This rearrangement joins TRBV9 to TRBJ2-1; D is undetermined. Germline values: CDR1 SGDLS, CDR2 YYNGEE. Trimming cost V 4 bases and J 0 bases, with 11 bases left between them. This CDR3 has 15 amino acids. The CDR3 here is CASSPPESSYNEQFF. DNA of the CDR3: TGTGCCAGCAGCCCCCCCGAGAGCTCCTACAATGAGCAGTTCTTC.

The V and J genes are TRBV19 and TRBJ1-3; tentative D call: TRBD1 (6 bases). V was clipped by 11 bases and J by 0 bases, with 14 bases between them. The CDR3 runs 14 residues. The germline V gene has CDR1 LNHDA and CDR2 SQIVND (reference sequence). The CDR3 DNA reads TGTGCCTCCCGACAGGCCTTCTCTGGAAACACCATATATTTT. Translated, it gives CASRQAFSGNTIYF.